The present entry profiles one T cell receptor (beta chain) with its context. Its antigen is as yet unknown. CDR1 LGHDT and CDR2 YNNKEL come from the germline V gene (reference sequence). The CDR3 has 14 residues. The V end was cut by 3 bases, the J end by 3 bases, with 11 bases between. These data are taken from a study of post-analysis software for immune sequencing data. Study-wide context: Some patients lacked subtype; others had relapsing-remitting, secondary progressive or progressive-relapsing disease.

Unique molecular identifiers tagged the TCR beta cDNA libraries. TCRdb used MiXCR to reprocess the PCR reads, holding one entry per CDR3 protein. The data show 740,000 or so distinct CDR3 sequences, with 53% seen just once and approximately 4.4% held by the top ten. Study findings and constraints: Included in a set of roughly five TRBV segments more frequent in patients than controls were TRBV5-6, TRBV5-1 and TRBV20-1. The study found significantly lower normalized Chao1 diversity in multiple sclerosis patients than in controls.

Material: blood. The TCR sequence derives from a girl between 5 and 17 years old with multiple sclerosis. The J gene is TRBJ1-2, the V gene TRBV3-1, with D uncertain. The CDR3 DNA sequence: TGTGCCAGCAGCCATGATACAGAAGACTATGGCTACACCTTC. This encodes CASSHDTEDYGYTF.